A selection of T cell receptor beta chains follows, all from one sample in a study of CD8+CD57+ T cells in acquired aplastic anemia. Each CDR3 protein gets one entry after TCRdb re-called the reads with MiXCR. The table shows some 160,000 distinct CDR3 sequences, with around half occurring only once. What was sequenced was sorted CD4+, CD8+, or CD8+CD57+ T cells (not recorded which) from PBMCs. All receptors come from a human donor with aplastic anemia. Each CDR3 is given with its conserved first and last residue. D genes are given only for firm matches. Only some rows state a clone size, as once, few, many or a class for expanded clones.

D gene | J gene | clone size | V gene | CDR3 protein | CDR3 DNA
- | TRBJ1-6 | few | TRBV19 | CASTKGVVNSPLHF | TGTGCCAGCACAAAGGGGGTCGTGAATTCACCCCTCCACTTT
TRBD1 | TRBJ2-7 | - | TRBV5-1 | CASSATGVAHEQYF | TGCGCCAGCAGCGCGACAGGGGTTGCCCACGAGCAGTACTTC
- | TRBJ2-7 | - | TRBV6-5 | CASSLFDSSYEQYF | TGTGCCAGCAGTTTATTCGACAGCTCCTACGAGCAATACTTC
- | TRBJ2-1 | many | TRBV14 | CASSQDRGSTYNEQFF | TGTGCCAGCAGCCAAGATCGTGGGAGTACCTACAATGAGCAGTTCTTC
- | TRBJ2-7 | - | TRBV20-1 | CSARDGGRHEQYF | TGCAGTGCTAGAGATGGGGGGCGGCACGAGCAGTACTTC
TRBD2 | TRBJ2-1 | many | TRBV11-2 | CASSSRTSDYNEQFF | TGTGCCAGCAGCTCACGGACTAGCGACTACAATGAGCAGTTCTTC
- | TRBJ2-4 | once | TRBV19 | CATKETGSIQYF | TGTGCCACCAAGGAAACGGGGTCCATTCAGTACTTC
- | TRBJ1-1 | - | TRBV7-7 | CASSFARLNTEAFF | TGTGCTAGCAGCTTTGCTCGGTTGAACACTGAAGCTTTCTTT
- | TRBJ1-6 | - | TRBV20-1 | CSARETGHRDGSPLHF | TGCAGTGCTAGAGAAACGGGCCACCGGGATGGTTCACCCCTCCACTTT
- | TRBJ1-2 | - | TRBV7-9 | CAGTRGRDGGYTF | TGTGCCGGCACCCGTGGCAGGGATGGTGGCTACACCTTC
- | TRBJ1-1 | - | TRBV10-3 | CAVWDPAGENTEAFF | TGTGCCGTCTGGGATCCGGCAGGTGAGAACACTGAAGCTTTCTTT
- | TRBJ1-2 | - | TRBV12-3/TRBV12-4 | CASSPSSGGYTF | TGTGCCAGCAGTCCATCCTCCGGGGGCTACACCTTC
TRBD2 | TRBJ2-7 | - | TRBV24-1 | CATSDGTSSYEQYF | TGTGCCACCAGTGACGGGACTAGCTCCTACGAGCAGTACTTC
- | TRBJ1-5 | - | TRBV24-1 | CATSADNQPQHF | TGTGCCACCAGTGCCGACAATCAGCCCCAGCATTTT
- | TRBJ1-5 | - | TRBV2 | CASSVADVYSNQPQHF | TGTGCCAGCAGTGTCGCGGACGTATATAGCAATCAGCCCCAGCATTTT
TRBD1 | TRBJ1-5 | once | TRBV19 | CASSTTGVGNQPQHF | TGTGCCAGTAGTACCACAGGGGTGGGCAATCAGCCCCAGCATTTT
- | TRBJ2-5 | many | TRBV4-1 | CASSQEELQETQYF | TGCGCCAGCAGCCAGGAAGAGTTGCAAGAGACCCAGTACTTC
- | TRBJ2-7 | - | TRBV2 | CASSLTGGHTPTYEQYF | TGTGCCAGCAGTTTAACGGGGGGACATACCCCTACCTACGAGCAGTACTTC
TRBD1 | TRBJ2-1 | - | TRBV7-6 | CASSPRDSYNEQFF | TGTGCCAGCAGCCCCCGGGACAGCTACAATGAGCAGTTCTTC
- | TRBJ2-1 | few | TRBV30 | CAWSRLVRRGDEQFF | TGTGCCTGGAGTCGACTAGTCCGGAGGGGGGATGAGCAGTTCTTC
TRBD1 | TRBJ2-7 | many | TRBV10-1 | CASKWTGDYTTYEQYF | TGCGCCAGTAAGTGGACAGGGGATTATACTACCTACGAGCAGTACTTC
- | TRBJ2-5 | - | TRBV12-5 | CASGSGVLGETQYF | TGTGCTAGTGGTTCCGGGGTTCTCGGAGAGACCCAGTACTTC
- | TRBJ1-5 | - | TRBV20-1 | CSARDSGRTSNQPQHF | TGCAGTGCTAGAGATAGCGGAAGGACTAGCAATCAGCCCCAGCATTTT
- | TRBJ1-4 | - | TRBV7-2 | CASSQPHATNEKLFF | TGTGCCAGCAGCCAGCCCCATGCAACTAATGAAAAACTGTTTTTT
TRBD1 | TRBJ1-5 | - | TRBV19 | CASSDRAGQPQHF | TGTGCCAGTAGTGACAGGGCGGGGCAGCCCCAGCATTTT
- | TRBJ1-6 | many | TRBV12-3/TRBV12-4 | CASSFSASPLHF | TGTGCCAGCAGTTTTTCGGCTTCACCCCTCCACTTT
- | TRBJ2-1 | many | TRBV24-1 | CATMESGSYNEQFF | TGTGCCACCATGGAGTCGGGGTCCTACAATGAGCAGTTCTTC
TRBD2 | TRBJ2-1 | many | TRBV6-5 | CASSYTAGEKEQFF | TGTGCCAGCAGTTACACAGCGGGAGAAAAGGAGCAGTTCTTC
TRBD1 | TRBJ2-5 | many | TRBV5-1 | CASSRDRAETQYF | TGCGCCAGCAGCCGTGACAGGGCAGAGACCCAGTACTTC
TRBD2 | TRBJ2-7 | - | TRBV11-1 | CASSSGGVYEQYF | TGTGCCAGCAGCTCCGGGGGGGTCTACGAGCAGTACTTC
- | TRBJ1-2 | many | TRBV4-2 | CASSQESPGGYTF | TGTGCCAGCAGCCAAGAGTCCCCGGGCGGCTACACCTTC
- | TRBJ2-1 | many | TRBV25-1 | CASSEELSYNEQFF | TGTGCCAGCAGTGAAGAGCTATCCTACAATGAGCAGTTCTTC
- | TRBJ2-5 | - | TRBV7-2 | CASSRQWGVQETQYF | TGTGCCAGCAGCCGCCAATGGGGCGTCCAAGAGACCCAGTACTTC
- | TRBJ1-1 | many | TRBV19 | CASSTQYTEAFF | TGTGCCAGTAGTACCCAATACACTGAAGCTTTCTTT
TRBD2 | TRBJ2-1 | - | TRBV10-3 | CAISELVSGRSSYNEQFF | TGTGCCATCAGTGAGTTGGTTAGCGGGAGGAGCTCCTACAATGAGCAGTTCTTC
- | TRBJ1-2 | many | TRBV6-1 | CASRPTLADYGYTF | TGTGCCAGCAGACCGACTCTAGCGGACTATGGCTACACCTTC
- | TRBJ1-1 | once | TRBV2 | CASNEYTEAFF | TGTGCCAGCAATGAATACACTGAAGCTTTCTTT
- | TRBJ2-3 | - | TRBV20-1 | CSARNGAIGTTDTQYF | TGCAGTGCTCGAAACGGAGCGATCGGGACCACAGATACGCAGTATTTT
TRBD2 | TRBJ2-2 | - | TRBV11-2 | CASSLGRLAGGPGTGELFF | TGTGCCAGCAGCTTAGGGAGACTAGCGGGGGGGCCGGGCACCGGGGAGCTGTTTTTT
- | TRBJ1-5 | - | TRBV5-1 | CASSFRVGQPQHF | TGCGCCAGCAGCTTTCGGGTCGGTCAACCCCAGCATTTT
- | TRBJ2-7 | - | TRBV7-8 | CASRLDTISYEQYF | TGTGCCAGCAGACTAGACACGATCTCCTACGAGCAGTACTTC
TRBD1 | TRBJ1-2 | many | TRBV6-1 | CASSPGQGGDGYTF | TGTGCCAGCAGTCCAGGACAGGGGGGAGATGGCTACACCTTC
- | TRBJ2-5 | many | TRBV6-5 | CASRMGLQETQYF | TGTGCCAGCAGAATGGGACTTCAAGAGACCCAGTACTTC
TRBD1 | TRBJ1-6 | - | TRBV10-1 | CATPGQGGNSPLHF | TGCGCCACACCGGGACAGGGGGGGAATTCACCCCTCCACTTT
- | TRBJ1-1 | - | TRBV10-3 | CAISVGIGTEAFF | TGTGCCATCAGTGTAGGTATTGGGACTGAAGCTTTCTTT
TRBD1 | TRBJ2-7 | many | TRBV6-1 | CASSEVGQGNYEQYF | TGTGCCAGCAGTGAAGTCGGACAGGGGAACTACGAGCAGTACTTC
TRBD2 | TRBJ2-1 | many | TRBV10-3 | CAISGPRTSDEQFF | TGTGCCATCAGTGGTCCAAGGACTAGCGATGAGCAGTTCTTC
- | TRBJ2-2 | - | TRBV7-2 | CASSLNSGELFF | TGTGCCAGCAGCTTAAATTCCGGGGAGCTGTTTTTT
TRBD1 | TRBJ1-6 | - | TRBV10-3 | CAAHDGTDVASPLHF | TGTGCCGCTCATGACGGGACAGATGTCGCGTCACCCCTCCACTTT
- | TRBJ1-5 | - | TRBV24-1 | CATRSQIRVSNQPQHF | TGTGCCACCAGATCTCAGATCAGGGTAAGCAATCAGCCCCAGCATTTT
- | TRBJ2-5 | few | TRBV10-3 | CACSLGGSETQYF | TGTGCCTGCTCGTTGGGGGGCTCGGAGACCCAGTACTTC
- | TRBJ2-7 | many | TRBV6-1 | CASTASRRLSNYEQYF | TGTGCCAGCACTGCATCAAGACGCCTCTCTAACTACGAGCAGTACTTC
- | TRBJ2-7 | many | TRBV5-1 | CASSPLGSGNEQYF | TGCGCCAGCAGCCCCCTGGGGTCAGGGAACGAGCAGTACTTC
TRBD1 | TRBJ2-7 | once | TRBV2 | CAISEPDRGHSEQYF | TGTGCCATCAGTGAGCCTGACAGGGGGCACAGCGAGCAGTACTTC
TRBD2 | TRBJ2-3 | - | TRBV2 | CASSERQGGSTDTQYF | TGTGCCAGCAGTGAAAGGCAGGGAGGGTCCACAGATACGCAGTATTTT
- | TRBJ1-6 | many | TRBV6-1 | CASRTGYNSPLHF | TGTGCCAGCCGCACAGGGTACAATTCACCCCTCCACTTT
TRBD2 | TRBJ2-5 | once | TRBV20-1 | CSASLGLAQETQYF | TGCAGTGCTAGCCTGGGACTAGCGCAAGAGACCCAGTACTTC
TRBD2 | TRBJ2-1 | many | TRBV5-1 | CASSLVIGRATDEQFF | TGCGCCAGCAGCTTGGTGATCGGGAGGGCCACAGATGAGCAGTTCTTC
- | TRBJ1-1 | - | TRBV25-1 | CASGTQGLNTEAFF | TGTGCCAGCGGAACCCAGGGACTGAACACTGAAGCTTTCTTT